This T cell receptor (beta chain) was sequenced in a study of Ad26.COV2.S vaccination and SARS-CoV-2 variants. Study-wide results and caveats: Higher spike-specific TCR breadth was found in vaccine recipients than in placebo recipients. Those who received vaccine or placebo ended up with similar non-spike TCR breadth.

Profiled with immunoSEQ multiplex PCR; TCRdb holds only in-frame clones, not every one. The sample gives about 680,000 clones, roughly 90% of which show up once; roughly 1.5% is in the top ten. Germline V gene sequence: CDR1 MGHDK, CDR2 SYGVNS. V lost 2 bases to trimming and J lost 7 bases, with 12 bases between them. The CDR3 is 14 residues long. Treatment reported: 15 to 20 received Ad26.COV2.S at low or high dose, single or two shots; about five received placebo; per-sample allocation not given. Sample collection was performed on day 63 after the first vaccine or placebo injection. The sample came from a Boston adult aged 18-55 years. An Ad26 vector that expressed Wuhan-strain SARS-CoV-2 spike constituted the vaccine. Worth noting for this clone: The antigen remains undetermined.

Sample: peripheral blood, taken in a trial of Ad26.COV2.S vaccine versus placebo. This sequence was found in a person aged 18 to 59 who received the Ad26.COV2.S COVID-19 vaccine or a placebo. The chain uses TRBV25-1 and TRBJ1-5; no reliable D call. CDR3 nucleotide sequence: TGTGCCAGCAGTGAAGGGATGGTGCGGCAGCCCCAGCATTTT. Translation gives CASSEGMVRQPQHF.